A selection of T cell receptor beta chains follows, all from one sample in a study of CD8+ T cells in alopecia areata. Clones were read by immunoSEQ multiplex PCR, and TCRdb kept only the in-frame ones, dropping some. Among fewer than 250,000 clones listed, about 53% were seen once. The sample was CD4+ T cells sorted from blood, taken at week 0. The receptors originated from a human donor with alopecia areata. Both conserved end residues are trimmed from each CDR3. A D gene is named only where the DNA matches it firmly.

>TRBV29-1|TRBJ2-5|-
SVGRRQETQY
>TRBV11-3|TRBJ2-1|-
ASSSAGLLDNEQF
>TRBV19|TRBJ2-7|-
ASSLGREGYEQY
>TRBV5-1|TRBJ2-3|-
ASSPEAGGDTQY
>TRBV25-1|TRBJ2-7|TRBD1
ASSDSGQKPYEQY
>TRBV4-1|TRBJ2-7|-
ASSQDLAFSYEQY
>TRBV19|TRBJ1-1|-
ASSYWLRAF
>TRBV5-1|TRBJ1-2|-
ASSLGQGRGYT
>TRBV2|TRBJ1-2|-
ASSEVNYGYT
>TRBV5-6|TRBJ2-7|-
ASSPRLPPSYEQY
>TRBV7-9|TRBJ1-1|TRBD1
ASSSGTGRTEAF
>TRBV4-1|TRBJ2-7|-
ASSREGFMKVGGEQY
>TRBV7-9|TRBJ1-1|-
ASSLRGGMNTEAF
>TRBV9|TRBJ1-2|-
ASSVAGKAPLGGYT
>TRBV30|TRBJ2-3|TRBD2
AWSTRGGGTDTQY
>TRBV25-1|TRBJ2-7|TRBD1
ASSEGTGTYEQY
>TRBV27|TRBJ2-3|TRBD1
ASSFTGVRDTQY
>TRBV6-5|TRBJ1-1|-
ASSLDGGGTEAF
>TRBV7-9|TRBJ2-1|-
ASSLEPYNEQF
>TRBV5-4|TRBJ1-2|TRBD1
ASSSWTGVGLAVGYT
>TRBV30|TRBJ2-3|-
AWTGGLVEPDTQY
>TRBV6-5|TRBJ1-2|-
ASSRSAASWGYT
>TRBV30|TRBJ2-1|-
AWSLSFESNEQF
>TRBV29-1|TRBJ1-5|-
SVGPGGNQPQH
>TRBV30|TRBJ1-1|-
AWSENGVNTEAF
>TRBV29-1|TRBJ2-5|-
SDSQGGVTETQY
>TRBV30|TRBJ2-2|-
AWSRTRLGELF
>TRBV4-1|TRBJ1-5|-
ASSQGVRQPQH
>TRBV9|TRBJ1-4|TRBD1
ASSDRVTGEKLF
>TRBV7-9|TRBJ2-2|-
ASSWAPTNTGELF
>TRBV9|TRBJ1-2|TRBD1
ASSARTGQGARGYT
>TRBV30|TRBJ2-3|-
AWSPRRGTQY
>TRBV7-2|TRBJ1-5|-
ASSLYGDVAQH
>TRBV30|TRBJ1-2|-
AWSGVFNGYT
>TRBV30|TRBJ2-1|TRBD2
AWSVGLAGTYNEQF
>TRBV5-1|TRBJ2-5|TRBD1
ASSWQGQGAQGETQY
>TRBV27|TRBJ2-1|-
ASSFNPRWLYNEQF
>TRBV30|TRBJ1-1|-
AWSPGRDTEAF
>TRBV27|TRBJ1-2|-
ASSSRSGGGYT
>TRBV6-5|TRBJ2-7|-
ASSDHGYEQY
>TRBV30|TRBJ1-3|-
AYLAHRTTENTIY
>TRBV6-5|TRBJ1-1|-
ASSEEQNTEAF
>TRBV7-9|TRBJ2-7|-
ASSPTRVNEQY
>TRBV7-3|TRBJ2-7|-
ASSLGPGSSYEQY
>TRBV6-1|TRBJ1-5|-
ASSRGGIGNQPQH
>TRBV7-8|TRBJ1-2|-
ASSYLRGASYGYT
>TRBV7-9|TRBJ2-1|-
ASSPNRVEGNEQF
>TRBV9|TRBJ2-7|-
ASGPSSYEQY
>TRBV29-1|TRBJ2-7|-
SVNDPAGSYEQY
>TRBV27|TRBJ1-2|-
ASRERFRGYT